A selection of T cell receptor beta chains follows, all from one sample in a study of a mutant IDH1 vaccine in newly diagnosed glioma. TCRdb's copy holds only in-frame clones and misses some; the assay was immunoSEQ multiplex PCR. Altogether 26,000 or so clones are present, roughly 80% being singletons, with the ten largest covering approximately 17%. These TCRs are of unknown antigen specificity. The sample consisted of PBMCs, taken from a glioma patient whose treatment included an IDH1 peptide vaccine. The origin of the receptors is a woman aged 25-40 years with glioma. Each CDR3 is given without its conserved first and last residue.

CDR3aa	len	v_gene	j_gene
ASSPQERGNQPQH	13	TRBV18	TRBJ1-5
ASSPNLAGESDTQY	14	TRBV7-9	TRBJ2-3
SVAHPLSEKLF	11	TRBV29-1	TRBJ1-4
ASSSISETQY	10	TRBV7-9	TRBJ2-5
ASSPPWTGREKLF	13	TRBV18	TRBJ1-4
ASRLSDRGLGTDTQY	15	TRBV6-4	TRBJ2-3
ASSPRGGAGSHYEQY	15	TRBV5-1	TRBJ2-7
ASSGGDFVNTEAF	13	TRBV25-1	TRBJ1-1
ASSLMGGSTEAF	12	TRBV5-1	TRBJ1-1
ASSPGAGMRDTQY	13	TRBV18	TRBJ2-3